A selection of T cell receptor beta chains follows, all from one sample in a study of human T cells and chemical hapten exposure. From the RACE reads, TCRdb called clonotypes with MiXCR, one entry per CDR3 protein. The table lists about 76,000 distinct CDR3 sequences, over 10% of them singletons. The input for sequencing was whole blood, taken in connection with sensitization to the hapten diphenylcyclopropenone (DPC). These receptors originate from a woman aged 50 to 65 with alopecia areata. Some clones in this sample may be carry-over from other donors' samples. CDR3s include the opening cysteine and the closing phenylalanine or tryptophan. The D gene is left open where the match is weak. Not every row has a clone size; where given, it reads once, few, many or a size class.

j_gene: TRBJ1-5; len: 15; v_gene: TRBV6-2/TRBV6-3; d_gene: NA; abundance: many; CDR3aa: CASSYPGRGNQPQHF; CDR3nt: TGTGCCAGCAGTTACCCAGGGCGCGGCAATCAGCCCCAGCATTTT
j_gene: TRBJ2-3; len: 16; v_gene: TRBV29-1; d_gene: TRBD1; abundance: NA; CDR3aa: CSVERQGARGADTQYF; CDR3nt: TGCAGCGTTGAACGGCAGGGGGCGCGAGGAGCAGATACGCAGTATTTT
j_gene: TRBJ2-1; len: 14; v_gene: TRBV12-5; d_gene: NA; abundance: few; CDR3aa: CASGLVGRGNEQFF; CDR3nt: TGTGCTAGTGGTTTGGTCGGGAGAGGCAATGAGCAGTTCTTC
j_gene: TRBJ2-1; len: 13; v_gene: TRBV29-1; d_gene: NA; abundance: few; CDR3aa: CSVMPSLDNEQFF; CDR3nt: TGCAGCGTTATGCCCTCCCTAGACAATGAGCAGTTCTTC
j_gene: TRBJ2-2; len: 14; v_gene: TRBV10-1; d_gene: TRBD2; abundance: NA; CDR3aa: CASSGRLNTGELFF; CDR3nt: TGCGCCAGCAGCGGGAGGCTTAACACCGGGGAGCTGTTTTTT
j_gene: TRBJ1-1; len: 16; v_gene: TRBV12-3/TRBV12-4; d_gene: NA; abundance: NA; CDR3aa: CASSLARPARNTEAFF; CDR3nt: TGTGCCAGCAGTTTAGCGCGGCCGGCTAGGAACACTGAAGCTTTCTTT
j_gene: TRBJ2-7; len: 16; v_gene: TRBV4-2; d_gene: NA; abundance: many; CDR3aa: CASSQDQLAGGYEQYF; CDR3nt: TGTGCCAGCAGCCAAGATCAACTAGCTGGGGGCTACGAGCAGTACTTC
j_gene: TRBJ2-3; len: 14; v_gene: TRBV19; d_gene: NA; abundance: many; CDR3aa: CASARRGSTDTQYF; CDR3nt: TGTGCCAGTGCCAGACGAGGCAGCACAGATACGCAGTATTTT
j_gene: TRBJ1-1; len: 14; v_gene: TRBV30; d_gene: NA; abundance: few; CDR3aa: CAWSVGQWNTEAFF; CDR3nt: TGTGCCTGGAGTGTAGGACAGTGGAACACTGAAGCTTTCTTT
j_gene: TRBJ2-5; len: 13; v_gene: TRBV6-6; d_gene: NA; abundance: NA; CDR3aa: CASSPTVKETQYF; CDR3nt: TGTGCCAGCAGCCCGACTGTCAAAGAGACCCAGTACTTC
j_gene: TRBJ2-2; len: 13; v_gene: TRBV7-9; d_gene: NA; abundance: NA; CDR3aa: CASSLWETGELFF; CDR3nt: TGTGCCAGCAGCTTATGGGAGACCGGGGAGCTGTTTTTT
j_gene: TRBJ1-2; len: 15; v_gene: TRBV14; d_gene: NA; abundance: NA; CDR3aa: CASSQGAGAIYGYTF; CDR3nt: TGTGCCAGCAGCCAAGGGGCAGGGGCCATATATGGCTACACCTTC
j_gene: TRBJ2-1; len: 16; v_gene: TRBV18; d_gene: TRBD2; abundance: NA; CDR3aa: CASSLGLAGAANEQFF; CDR3nt: TGTGCCAGCTCACTGGGACTAGCGGGGGCAGCGAATGAGCAGTTCTTC
j_gene: TRBJ1-5; len: 13; v_gene: TRBV18; d_gene: NA; abundance: few; CDR3aa: CASSPAQQEPQHF; CDR3nt: TGTGCCAGCTCACCGGCGCAGCAGGAGCCCCAGCATTTT
j_gene: TRBJ1-1; len: 15; v_gene: TRBV29-1; d_gene: TRBD1; abundance: NA; CDR3aa: CSVEGTGGSGTEAFF; CDR3nt: TGCAGCGTTGAGGGGACAGGGGGCAGTGGGACTGAAGCTTTCTTT
j_gene: TRBJ2-2; len: 13; v_gene: TRBV28; d_gene: NA; abundance: many; CDR3aa: CASSYGTSGELFF; CDR3nt: TGTGCCAGCAGTTACGGGACATCCGGGGAGCTGTTTTTT
j_gene: TRBJ2-7; len: 15; v_gene: TRBV20-1; d_gene: NA; abundance: many; CDR3aa: CSATLLGGNTYEQYF; CDR3nt: TGCAGTGCCACTCTTCTGGGAGGAAACACCTACGAGCAGTACTTC
j_gene: TRBJ2-1; len: 13; v_gene: TRBV9; d_gene: TRBD1; abundance: few; CDR3aa: CASRDRVANEQFF; CDR3nt: TGTGCCAGCAGAGACAGGGTTGCCAATGAGCAGTTCTTC
j_gene: TRBJ2-5; len: 12; v_gene: TRBV2; d_gene: NA; abundance: few; CDR3aa: CASYETRETQYF; CDR3nt: TGTGCCAGCTATGAGACACGAGAGACCCAGTACTTC
j_gene: TRBJ2-7; len: 15; v_gene: TRBV13; d_gene: NA; abundance: few; CDR3aa: CASSPLRENSYEQYF; CDR3nt: TGTGCCAGCAGCCCACTGAGGGAGAACTCCTACGAGCAGTACTTC
j_gene: TRBJ2-6; len: 14; v_gene: TRBV12-3/TRBV12-4; d_gene: NA; abundance: NA; CDR3aa: CASSPGTGANVLTF; CDR3nt: TGTGCCAGCAGCCCAGGGACTGGGGCCAACGTCCTGACTTTC
j_gene: TRBJ1-5; len: 19; v_gene: TRBV20-1; d_gene: TRBD1; abundance: NA; CDR3aa: CSASSLSTGGSGLSQPQHF; CDR3nt: TGCAGTGCTAGTTCGTTGTCGACAGGGGGGTCAGGCTTGAGTCAGCCCCAGCATTTT
j_gene: TRBJ2-1; len: 18; v_gene: TRBV20-1; d_gene: TRBD2; abundance: few; CDR3aa: CSVPERLADGSSYNEQFF; CDR3nt: TGCAGTGTTCCAGAGAGACTAGCGGACGGAAGCTCCTACAATGAGCAGTTCTTC
j_gene: TRBJ2-3; len: 16; v_gene: TRBV6-2/TRBV6-3; d_gene: TRBD2; abundance: many; CDR3aa: CASSSGLAGGQDTQYF; CDR3nt: TGTGCCAGCAGTTCAGGACTAGCGGGAGGTCAAGATACGCAGTATTTT
j_gene: TRBJ2-3; len: 14; v_gene: TRBV29-1; d_gene: TRBD2; abundance: few; CDR3aa: CSVGLAASTDTQYF; CDR3nt: TGCAGCGTTGGCCTAGCGGCTAGCACAGATACGCAGTATTTT
j_gene: TRBJ2-5; len: 16; v_gene: TRBV5-1; d_gene: TRBD2; abundance: few; CDR3aa: CASSGGTSGYLETQYF; CDR3nt: TGCGCCAGCAGCGGGGGGACTAGCGGCTATTTGGAGACCCAGTACTTC
j_gene: TRBJ2-5; len: 13; v_gene: TRBV29-1; d_gene: NA; abundance: many; CDR3aa: CSVEGTTGKTQYF; CDR3nt: TGCAGCGTTGAAGGGACAACAGGGAAGACCCAGTACTTC
j_gene: TRBJ2-7; len: 13; v_gene: TRBV3-1; d_gene: NA; abundance: NA; CDR3aa: CASSPQRPYEQYF; CDR3nt: TGTGCCAGCAGCCCGCAGCGCCCCTACGAGCAGTACTTC
j_gene: TRBJ2-1; len: 16; v_gene: TRBV14; d_gene: TRBD2; abundance: many; CDR3aa: CASSLPGTSIRGEQFF; CDR3nt: TGTGCCAGCAGCCTTCCCGGGACTAGCATCCGGGGTGAGCAGTTCTTC
j_gene: TRBJ2-2; len: 14; v_gene: TRBV6-5; d_gene: TRBD1; abundance: few; CDR3aa: CASSRGQGAGELFF; CDR3nt: TGTGCCAGCAGCCGCGGACAGGGGGCCGGGGAGCTGTTTTTT
j_gene: TRBJ1-2; len: 12; v_gene: TRBV28; d_gene: NA; abundance: NA; CDR3aa: CASSLLAGGYTF; CDR3nt: TGTGCCAGCAGTTTACTCGCGGGAGGCTACACCTTC
j_gene: TRBJ2-2; len: 15; v_gene: TRBV20-1; d_gene: NA; abundance: many; CDR3aa: CSASRDWLNTGELFF; CDR3nt: TGCAGTGCTAGTCGGGACTGGTTGAACACCGGGGAGCTGTTTTTT
j_gene: TRBJ2-7; len: 13; v_gene: TRBV29-1; d_gene: TRBD1; abundance: NA; CDR3aa: CSFSSGTGNEQYF; CDR3nt: TGCAGTTTCTCTTCCGGGACAGGGAACGAGCAGTACTTC
j_gene: TRBJ1-2; len: 16; v_gene: TRBV6-6; d_gene: NA; abundance: NA; CDR3aa: CASSERGQGTNYGYTF; CDR3nt: TGTGCCAGCAGCGAACGAGGTCAGGGAACTAACTATGGCTACACCTTC
j_gene: TRBJ2-7; len: 13; v_gene: TRBV21-1; d_gene: NA; abundance: many; CDR3aa: CASTSIAGYEQYF; CDR3nt: TGTGCCTCGACTTCGATAGCTGGGTACGAGCAGTACTTC
j_gene: TRBJ2-5; len: 14; v_gene: TRBV5-6; d_gene: NA; abundance: few; CDR3aa: CASSASWGGETQYF; CDR3nt: TGTGCCAGCAGCGCCTCGTGGGGAGGAGAGACCCAGTACTTC
j_gene: TRBJ1-1; len: 14; v_gene: TRBV29-1; d_gene: NA; abundance: many; CDR3aa: CSVVLFDPKTEAFF; CDR3nt: TGCAGCGTTGTCCTCTTTGACCCGAAGACTGAAGCTTTCTTT
j_gene: TRBJ2-2; len: 13; v_gene: TRBV30; d_gene: NA; abundance: NA; CDR3aa: CAWSPIDTGELFF; CDR3nt: TGTGCCTGGAGTCCGATCGACACCGGGGAGCTGTTTTTT
j_gene: TRBJ2-1; len: 15; v_gene: TRBV6-2/TRBV6-3; d_gene: NA; abundance: few; CDR3aa: CASSYSSPEINEQFF; CDR3nt: TGTGCCAGCAGTTACTCGAGCCCTGAAATCAATGAGCAGTTCTTC